This T cell receptor (beta chain) originates from a study of T cell changes during pregnancy in multiple sclerosis. The table came from immunoSEQ multiplex PCR; TCRdb's copy has only in-frame clones and leaves some out. The sample comprises about 38,000 clones, around 90% of which are singletons, and roughly an eighth rests with the top ten. V lost 4 bases, J lost 1 base, and 10 bases stayed unmatched. Germline CDR1 is SGDLS and CDR2 is YYNGEE. The CDR3 is 16 amino acids. The chain combines TRBV9 with TRBJ2-7; 8 bases are shared with TRBD2. Sequencing used CD8+ T cells from peripheral blood mononuclear cells, obtained after pregnancy. The TCR was taken from a female donor with multiple sclerosis, enrolled in a pregnancy study. The CDR3 sequence is CASSHSPGLGSYEQYF. CDR3 DNA: TGTGCCAGCAGCCACTCGCCGGGACTAGGATCCTACGAGCAGTACTTC. The full variable domain, its missing parts supplied by reference TRBV9 and TRBJ2-7, is DSGVTQTPKHLITATGQRVTLRCSPRSGDLSVYWYQQSLDQGLQFLIQYYNGEERAKGNILERFSAQQFPDLHSELNLSSLELGDSALYFCASSHSPGLGSYEQYFGPGTRLTVT.